This T cell receptor beta chain was observed in a study of memory CD4+ T cells and cytomegalovirus serostatus. Study-wide results and caveats: CMV serostatus prediction reached median AUC approximately 0.96, or 0.89 with US-trained model. Each of 67 CMV-associated TCRbeta sequences occurred in one to five individuals.

The sort gate was single viable CD3+CD4+CD8-CD45RO+ cells for memory CD4+ T cells. CMV serostatus came from serum IgG against pp150, pp28, p38, p52. The V gene's germline CDR1 is SQVTM and CDR2 ANQGSEA. The CDR3 sequence is 14 residues long. V lost 5 bases, J lost 4 bases, and 14 bases lay in between. The sample holds one count of this clone. What it binds is unknown. Assay: immunoSEQ multiplex PCR; the TCRdb copy retains only in-frame clones and omits some. Of tens of thousands of clones listed, around four fifths are singletons. V gene TRBV29-1 combines with J gene TRBJ2-2; D is tentatively TRBD1 or TRBD2 (5 bases each). The sequencing input was memory CD4+ T cells from blood. The TCR originated in an adult in good health and CMV-seronegative. The CDR3 DNA follows: TGCAGCGTTCAGTCGGCAGGGAGCACCGGGGAGCTGTTTTTT. It codes for CSVQSAGSTGELFF.